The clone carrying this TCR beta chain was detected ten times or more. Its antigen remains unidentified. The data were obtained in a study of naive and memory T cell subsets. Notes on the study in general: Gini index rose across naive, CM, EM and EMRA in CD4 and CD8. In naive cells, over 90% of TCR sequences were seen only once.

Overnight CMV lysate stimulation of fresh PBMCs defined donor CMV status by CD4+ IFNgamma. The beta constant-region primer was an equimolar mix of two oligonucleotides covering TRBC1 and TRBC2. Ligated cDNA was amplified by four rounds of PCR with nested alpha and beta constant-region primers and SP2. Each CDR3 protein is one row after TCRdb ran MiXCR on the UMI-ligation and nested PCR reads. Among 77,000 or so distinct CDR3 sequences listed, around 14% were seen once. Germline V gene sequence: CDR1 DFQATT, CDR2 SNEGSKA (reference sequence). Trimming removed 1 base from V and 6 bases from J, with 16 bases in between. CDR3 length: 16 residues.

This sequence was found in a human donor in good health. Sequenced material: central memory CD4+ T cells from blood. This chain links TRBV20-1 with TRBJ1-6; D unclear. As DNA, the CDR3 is TGCAGTGCTAGAGGGCCCGGAACTGTGCGTAATTCACCCCTCCACTTT. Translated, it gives CSARGPGTVRNSPLHF.